Shown below are 2 T cell receptor beta chains from a single sample sequenced in a study of blood T cells in healthy people across ages. The use of a sample-barcoded 5' primer and a J-beta primer mix characterized a second PCR of roughly 6 to 11 cycles. Each CDR3 protein is one row after TCRdb ran MiXCR on the 5' RACE reads. The data show about 720,000 distinct CDR3 sequences, approximately 22% seen once. Material: blood. These receptors all stem from a man between 65 and 85 years old in good health.

The chain recombines TRBV7-8 with TRBJ1-5, with D possibly matching TRBD1 (5 bases). V was trimmed by 10 bases and J by 3 bases, leaving 22 bases between them. This CDR3 region has 16 residues. CDR1 and CDR2 (germline): SGHVS, FQNEAQ. Here the CDR3 reads CATQEGRDRYNQPQHF. The CDR3 coding sequence is TGTGCCACCCAGGAAGGACGGGACCGTTACAATCAGCCCCAGCATTTT.

The sample holds a few counts of this clonotype. The rearrangement uses TRBV12-3 or TRBV12-4 and TRBJ1-1, with a weak D call TRBD1 (5 bases). The CDR3 contains 13 residues. Trimming removed 3 bases at V and 8 bases at J, with 13 bases between. The chain's CDR3 is CASSFSVRAEAFF. CDR3 bases: TGTGCCAGCAGTTTTTCGGTCAGGGCGGAAGCTTTCTTT.